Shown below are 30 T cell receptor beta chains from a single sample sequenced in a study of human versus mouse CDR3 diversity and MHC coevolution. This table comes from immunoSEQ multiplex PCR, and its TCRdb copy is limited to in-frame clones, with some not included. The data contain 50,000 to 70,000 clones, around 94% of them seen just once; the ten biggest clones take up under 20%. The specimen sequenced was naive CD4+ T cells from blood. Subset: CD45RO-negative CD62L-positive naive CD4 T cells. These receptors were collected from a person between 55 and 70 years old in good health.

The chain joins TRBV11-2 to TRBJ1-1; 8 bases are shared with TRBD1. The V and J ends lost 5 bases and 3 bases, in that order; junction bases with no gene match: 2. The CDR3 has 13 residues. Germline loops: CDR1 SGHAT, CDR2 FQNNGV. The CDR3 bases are TGTGCCAGCAGCCGGACAGGGTACACTGAAGCTTTCTTT. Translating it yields CASSRTGYTEAFF. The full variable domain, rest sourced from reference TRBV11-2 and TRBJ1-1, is EAGVAQSPRYKIIEKRQSVAFWCNPISGHATLYWYQQILGQGPKLLIQFQNNGVVDDSQLPKDRFSAERLKGVDSTLKIQPAKLEDSAVYLCASSRTGYTEAFFGQGTRLTVV.

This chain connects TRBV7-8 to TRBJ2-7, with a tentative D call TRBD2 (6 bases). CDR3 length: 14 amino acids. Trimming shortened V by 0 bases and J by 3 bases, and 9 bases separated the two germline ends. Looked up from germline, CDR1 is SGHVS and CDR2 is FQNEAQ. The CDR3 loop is CASSLAGGDYEQYF. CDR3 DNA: TGTGCCAGCAGCTTAGCCGGGGGAGACTACGAGCAGTACTTC.

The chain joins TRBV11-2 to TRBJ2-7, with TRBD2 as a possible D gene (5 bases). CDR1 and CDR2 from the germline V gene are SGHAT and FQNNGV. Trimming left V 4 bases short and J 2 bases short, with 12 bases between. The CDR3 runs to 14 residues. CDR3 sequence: CASSSVARTYEQYF. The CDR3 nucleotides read TGTGCCAGCAGCTCCGTAGCGCGAACCTACGAGCAGTACTTC.

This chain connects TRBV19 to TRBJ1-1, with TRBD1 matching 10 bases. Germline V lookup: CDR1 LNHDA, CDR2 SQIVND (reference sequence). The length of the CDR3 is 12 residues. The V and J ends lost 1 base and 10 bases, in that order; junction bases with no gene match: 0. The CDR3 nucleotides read TGTGCCAGTAGTATAGGGACAGGGGGAGCTTTCTTT. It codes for CASSIGTGGAFF.

DNA of the CDR3: TGTGCCAGCAGCGCGACAGGGCACCAAGAGACCCAGTACTTC. This translates into CASSATGHQETQYF. V is TRBV9 and J is TRBJ2-5, with 7 bases matching TRBD1. V lost 3 bases and J lost 0; bases outside the gene matches: 2. Germline V lookup: CDR1 SGDLS, CDR2 YYNGEE. CDR3 length: 14 amino acids.

CDR3 sequence reads: CAISEPAGDGTDTQYF. In DNA, the CDR3 is TGTGCCATCAGTGAACCCGCGGGAGACGGCACAGATACGCAGTATTTT. The chain recombines TRBV10-3 with TRBJ2-3; 7 positions agree with TRBD2. After removal of 3 bases from V and 1 base from J, the junction contained 7 bases not matched to a gene. CDR1 and CDR2 (germline): ENHRY, SYGVKD. The CDR3 sequence is 16 residues long.

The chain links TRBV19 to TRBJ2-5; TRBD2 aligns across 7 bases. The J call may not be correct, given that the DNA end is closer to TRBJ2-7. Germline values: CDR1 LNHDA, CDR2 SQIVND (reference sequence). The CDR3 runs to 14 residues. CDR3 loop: CASRRTSEAYEQYF. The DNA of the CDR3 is TGTGCCAGTAGGCGCACTAGCGAGGCCTACGAGCAGTACTTC.

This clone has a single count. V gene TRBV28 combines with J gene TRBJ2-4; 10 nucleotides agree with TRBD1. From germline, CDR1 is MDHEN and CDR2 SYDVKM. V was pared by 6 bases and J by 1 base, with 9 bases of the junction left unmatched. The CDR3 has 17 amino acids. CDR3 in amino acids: CASRAGTGVGAKNIQYF. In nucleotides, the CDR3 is TGTGCCAGCAGGGCCGGGACAGGGGTAGGGGCCAAAAACATTCAGTACTTC.

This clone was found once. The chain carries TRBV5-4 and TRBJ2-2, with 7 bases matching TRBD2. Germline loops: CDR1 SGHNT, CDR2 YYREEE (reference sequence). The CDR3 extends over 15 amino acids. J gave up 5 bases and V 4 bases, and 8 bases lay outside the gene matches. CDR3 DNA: TGTGCCAGCAGCCCAGTAGCGGGCTCAACCGGGGAGCTGTTTTTT. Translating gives CASSPVAGSTGELFF.

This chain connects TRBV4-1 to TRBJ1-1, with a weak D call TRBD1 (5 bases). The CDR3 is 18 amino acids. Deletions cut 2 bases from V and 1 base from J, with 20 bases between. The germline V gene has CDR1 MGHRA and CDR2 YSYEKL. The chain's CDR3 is CASSQFQAMGHQNTEAFF. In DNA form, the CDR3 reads TGCGCCAGCAGCCAATTCCAGGCCATGGGGCATCAGAACACTGAAGCTTTCTTT.

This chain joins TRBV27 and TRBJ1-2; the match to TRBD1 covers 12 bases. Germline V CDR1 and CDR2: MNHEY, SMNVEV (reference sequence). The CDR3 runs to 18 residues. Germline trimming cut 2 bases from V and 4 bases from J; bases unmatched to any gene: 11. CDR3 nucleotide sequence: TGTGCCAGCAGTTTAATAAGGGCCGGGACAGGGGGCCTCTATGGCTACACCTTC. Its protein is CASSLIRAGTGGLYGYTF.

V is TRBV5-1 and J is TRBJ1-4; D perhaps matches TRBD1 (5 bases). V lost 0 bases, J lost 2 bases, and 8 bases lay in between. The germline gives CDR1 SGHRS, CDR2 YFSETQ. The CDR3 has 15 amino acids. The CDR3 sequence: CASSLAGGTNEKLFF. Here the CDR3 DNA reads TGCGCCAGCAGCTTGGCCGGGGGTACTAATGAAAAACTGTTTTTT.

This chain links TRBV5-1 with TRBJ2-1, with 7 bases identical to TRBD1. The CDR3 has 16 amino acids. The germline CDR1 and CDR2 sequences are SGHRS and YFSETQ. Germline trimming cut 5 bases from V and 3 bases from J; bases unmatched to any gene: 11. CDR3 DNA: TGCGCCAGCAGGCCCCCGGGACAGCCAAGCTACAATGAGCAGTTCTTC. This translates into CASRPPGQPSYNEQFF.

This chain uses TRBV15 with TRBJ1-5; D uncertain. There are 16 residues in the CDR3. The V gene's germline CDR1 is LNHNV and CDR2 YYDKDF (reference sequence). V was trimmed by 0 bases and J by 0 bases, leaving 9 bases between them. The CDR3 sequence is CATSRDTRYSNQPQHF. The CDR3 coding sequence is TGTGCCACCAGCAGAGATACGCGCTATAGCAATCAGCCCCAGCATTTT.

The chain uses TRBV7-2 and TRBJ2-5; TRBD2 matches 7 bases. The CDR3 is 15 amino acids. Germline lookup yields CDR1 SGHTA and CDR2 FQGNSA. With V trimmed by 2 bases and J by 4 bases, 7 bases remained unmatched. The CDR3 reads CASSLWQGGGETQYF. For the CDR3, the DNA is TGTGCCAGCAGCTTATGGCAGGGCGGGGGAGAGACCCAGTACTTC.

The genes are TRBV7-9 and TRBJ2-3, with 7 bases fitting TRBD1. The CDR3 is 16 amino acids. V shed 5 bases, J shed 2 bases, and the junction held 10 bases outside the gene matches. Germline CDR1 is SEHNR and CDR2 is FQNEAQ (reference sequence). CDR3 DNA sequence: TGTGCCAGCAGCCCCCGGTCTCAGGGGGACACAGATACGCAGTATTTT. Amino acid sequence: CASSPRSQGDTDTQYF.

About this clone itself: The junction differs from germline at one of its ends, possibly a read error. The CDR3 spells CASSESNSGRDRKTVF. CDR3 in DNA: TGCGCCAGCAGTGAGTCGAATTCAGGCCGTGATCGAAAAACTGTTTTT. The genes are TRBV10-2 and TRBJ1-4; D remains ambiguous. CDR3 length: 16 residues. The germline gives CDR1 WSHSY, CDR2 SAAADI.

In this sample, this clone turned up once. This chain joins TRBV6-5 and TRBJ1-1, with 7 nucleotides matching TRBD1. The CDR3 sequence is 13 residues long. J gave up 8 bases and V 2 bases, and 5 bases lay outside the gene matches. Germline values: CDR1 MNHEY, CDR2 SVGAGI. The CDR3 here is CASSYTRQGEAFF. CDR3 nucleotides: TGTGCCAGCAGTTACACCAGACAGGGCGAAGCTTTCTTT.

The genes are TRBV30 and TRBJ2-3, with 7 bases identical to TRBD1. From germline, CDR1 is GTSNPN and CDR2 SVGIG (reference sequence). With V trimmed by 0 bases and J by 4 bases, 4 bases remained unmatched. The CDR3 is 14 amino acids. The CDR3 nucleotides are TGTGCCTGGAGTGTAAACAGGGGTCCAGATACGCAGTATTTT. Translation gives CAWSVNRGPDTQYF.

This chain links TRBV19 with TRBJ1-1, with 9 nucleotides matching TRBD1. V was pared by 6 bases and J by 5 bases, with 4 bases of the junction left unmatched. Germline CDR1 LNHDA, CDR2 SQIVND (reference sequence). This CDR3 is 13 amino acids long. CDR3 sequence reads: CASRHRGQTEAFF. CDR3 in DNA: TGTGCCAGTAGGCACAGGGGGCAAACTGAAGCTTTCTTT.

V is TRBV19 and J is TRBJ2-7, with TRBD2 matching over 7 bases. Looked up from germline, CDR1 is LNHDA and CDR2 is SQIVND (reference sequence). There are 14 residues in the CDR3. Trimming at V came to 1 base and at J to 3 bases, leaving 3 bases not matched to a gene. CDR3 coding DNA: TGTGCCAGTAGTATAGGTGGCGGGAGCTACGAGCAGTACTTC. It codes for CASSIGGGSYEQYF. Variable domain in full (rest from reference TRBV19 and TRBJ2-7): DGGITQSPKYLFRKEGQNVTLSCEQNLNHDAMYWYRQDPGQGLRLIYYSQIVNDFQKGDIAEGYSVSREKKESFPLTVTSAQKNPTAFYLCASSIGGGSYEQYFGPGTRLTVT.

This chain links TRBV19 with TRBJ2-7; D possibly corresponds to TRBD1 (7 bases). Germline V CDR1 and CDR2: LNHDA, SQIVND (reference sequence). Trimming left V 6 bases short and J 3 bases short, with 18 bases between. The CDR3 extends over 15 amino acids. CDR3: CASSPDRRVFYEQYF. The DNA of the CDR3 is TGTGCCAGTAGCCCGGACAGGAGGGTCTTCTACGAGCAGTACTTC.

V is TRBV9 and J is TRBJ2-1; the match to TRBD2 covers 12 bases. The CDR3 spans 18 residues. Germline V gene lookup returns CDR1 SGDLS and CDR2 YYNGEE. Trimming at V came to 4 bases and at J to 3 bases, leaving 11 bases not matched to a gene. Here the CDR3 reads CASSQLGLAGLVYNEQFF. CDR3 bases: TGTGCCAGCAGCCAGCTGGGACTAGCGGGTCTAGTCTACAATGAGCAGTTCTTC.

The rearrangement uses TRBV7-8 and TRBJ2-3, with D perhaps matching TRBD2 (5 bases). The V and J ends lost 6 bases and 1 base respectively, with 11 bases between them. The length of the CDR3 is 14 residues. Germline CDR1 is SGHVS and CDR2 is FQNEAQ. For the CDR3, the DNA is TGTGCCAGCAGTTGGTGGGAGCGCACAGATACGCAGTATTTT. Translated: CASSWWERTDTQYF.

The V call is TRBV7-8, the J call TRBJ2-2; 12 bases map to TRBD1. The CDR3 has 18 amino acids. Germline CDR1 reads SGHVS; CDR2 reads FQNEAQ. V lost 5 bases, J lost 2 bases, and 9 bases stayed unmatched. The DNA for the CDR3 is TGTGCCAGCAGCCCAGGGGACAGGGGGCGAGGAAACACCGGGGAGCTGTTTTTT. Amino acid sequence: CASSPGDRGRGNTGELFF.

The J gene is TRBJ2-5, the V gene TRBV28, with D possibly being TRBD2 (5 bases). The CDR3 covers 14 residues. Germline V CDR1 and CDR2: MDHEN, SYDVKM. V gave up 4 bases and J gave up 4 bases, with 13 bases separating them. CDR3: CASSSTGIGETQYF. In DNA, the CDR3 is TGTGCCAGCAGTTCAACCGGGATCGGAGAGACCCAGTACTTC.

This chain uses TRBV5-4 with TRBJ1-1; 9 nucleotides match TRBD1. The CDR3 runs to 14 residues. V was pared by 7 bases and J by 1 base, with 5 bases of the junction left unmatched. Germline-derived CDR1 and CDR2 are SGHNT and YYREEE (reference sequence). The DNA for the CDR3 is TGTGCCAGCGGGGACAGGGCGACGAACACTGAAGCTTTCTTT. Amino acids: CASGDRATNTEAFF. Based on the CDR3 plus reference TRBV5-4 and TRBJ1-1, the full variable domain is ETGVTQSPTHLIKTRGQQVTLRCSSQSGHNTVSWYQQALGQGPQFIFQYYREEENGRGNFPPRFSGLQFPNYSSELNVNALELDDSALYLCASGDRATNTEAFFGQGTRLTVV.

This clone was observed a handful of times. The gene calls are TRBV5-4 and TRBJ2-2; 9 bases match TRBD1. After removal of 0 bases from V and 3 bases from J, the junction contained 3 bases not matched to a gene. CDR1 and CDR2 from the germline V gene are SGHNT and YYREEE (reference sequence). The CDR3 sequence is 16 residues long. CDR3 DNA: TGTGCCAGCAGCTTGGCCGGGACAGGGTACACCGGGGAGCTGTTTTTT. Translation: CASSLAGTGYTGELFF.

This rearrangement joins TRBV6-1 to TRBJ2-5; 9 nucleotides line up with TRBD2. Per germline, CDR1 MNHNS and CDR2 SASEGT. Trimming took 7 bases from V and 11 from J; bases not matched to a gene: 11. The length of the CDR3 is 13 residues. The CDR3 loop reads CASKIAGEGEQYF. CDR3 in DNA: TGTGCCAGCAAGATAGCGGGAGAGGGGGAGCAGTACTTC.

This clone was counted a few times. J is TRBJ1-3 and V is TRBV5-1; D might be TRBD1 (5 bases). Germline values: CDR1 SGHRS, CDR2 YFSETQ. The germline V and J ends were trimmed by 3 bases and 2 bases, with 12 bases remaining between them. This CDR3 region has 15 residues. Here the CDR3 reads CASSSDSYTGNTIYF. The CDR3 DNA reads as TGCGCCAGCAGCTCAGACAGTTACACTGGAAACACCATATATTTT. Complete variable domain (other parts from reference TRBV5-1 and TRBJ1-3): KAGVTQTPRYLIKTRGQQVTLSCSPISGHRSVSWYQQTPGQGLQFLFEYFSETQRNKGNFPGRFSGRQFSNSRSEMNVSTLELGDSALYLCASSSDSYTGNTIYFGEGSWLTVV.